The 28 T cell receptor beta chains in this list originate from one sample, sequenced in a study of T-cell reconstitution after alpha-beta-depleted transplantation in children. Construction of the TCRbeta library involved unique molecular identifiers. TCRdb reprocessed the PCR reads via MiXCR and lists one record per CDR3 protein. The sample has hundreds of thousands of distinct CDR3 sequences; approximately 14% are singletons. The source was PBMCs, collected before TCRalphabeta/CD19-depleted stem cell transplant. These receptors all stem from a girl aged 2-9 years with congenital amegakaryocytic thrombocytopenia, due to receive a stem cell transplant.

The chain employs TRBV5-5 and TRBJ2-2, with TRBD1 as a possible D gene (6 bases). CDR3 size: 15 residues. In germline, CDR1 is SGHKS, CDR2 YYEKEE (reference sequence). The V gene lost 4 bases and the J gene lost 0 bases, with 10 bases spanning the gap. CDR3 in amino acids: CASSQKGANTGELFF. As DNA, the CDR3 is TGTGCCAGCAGCCAAAAGGGGGCGAACACCGGGGAGCTGTTTTTT.

This clonotype was counted between two and nine times. The chain carries TRBV10-3 and TRBJ2-7, with 12 bases matching TRBD2. CDR1 is ENHRY and CDR2 is SYGVKD in the germline V gene. This CDR3 has 19 amino acids. J lost 3 bases, V lost 4 bases, and 16 bases had no gene match. Written as DNA, the CDR3 is TGTGCCATCAGTGCCCCGACTAGCGGGAGTTCGCACAGGAGCTACGAGCAGTACTTC. Translated, it gives CAISAPTSGSSHRSYEQYF.

At least ten counts were recorded for this clonotype. The chain is built from TRBV20-1 and TRBJ2-7; 8 nucleotides agree with TRBD2. V was clipped by 4 bases and J by 0 bases; unmatched bases: 14. The CDR3 totals 17 residues. Germline V gene lookup returns CDR1 DFQATT and CDR2 SNEGSKA (reference sequence). DNA for the CDR3: TGCAGTGCTACCCTTCCAACGACTAGCGCACTCTCCTACGAGCAGTACTTC. Amino acids: CSATLPTTSALSYEQYF.

The chain links TRBV28 to TRBJ2-7, with 8 positions matching TRBD1. This CDR3 is 14 amino acids long. CDR1 and CDR2 from the germline V gene are MDHEN and SYDVKM. Trimming cost V 5 bases and J 6 bases; bases outside gene matches: 9. CDR3 residues: CASSMRDRYAEQYF. CDR3 DNA: TGTGCCAGCAGTATGAGGGACAGGTACGCCGAGCAGTACTTC.

This clonotype was detected a few times. The gene calls are TRBV7-9 and TRBJ2-7; D possibly corresponds to TRBD2 (6 bases). Germline V gives CDR1 SEHNR, CDR2 FQNEAQ (reference sequence). V lost 5 bases to trimming and J lost 3 bases, with 20 bases between them. CDR3 size: 16 residues. This CDR3 is CASSTDRDLSGYEQYF. CDR3 nucleotide sequence: TGTGCCAGCAGCACAGACCGGGACCTTAGCGGCTACGAGCAGTACTTC. The whole variable domain, remainder taken from reference TRBV7-9 and TRBJ2-7, is DTGVSQNPRHKITKRGQNVTFRCDPISEHNRLYWYRQTLGQGPEFLTYFQNEAQLEKSRLLSDRFSAERPKGSFSTLEIQRTEQGDSAMYLCASSTDRDLSGYEQYFGPGTRLTVT.

The chain combines TRBV28 with TRBJ2-3, with 12 bases identical to TRBD2. Per germline, CDR1 MDHEN and CDR2 SYDVKM. V lost 1 base, J lost 0 bases, and 5 bases stayed unmatched. This CDR3 is built from 18 residues. CDR3: CASSLFRLAGASTDTQYF. CDR3 nucleotide sequence: TGTGCCAGCAGTTTATTTCGACTAGCGGGGGCTAGCACAGATACGCAGTATTTT.

This clonotype was counted at least ten times. The V gene is TRBV20-1, the J gene TRBJ2-7; 8 bases map to TRBD2. The germline CDR1 and CDR2 sequences are DFQATT and SNEGSKA (reference sequence). Losses at the gene ends were 6 bases for V and 3 bases for J; bases not matched to a gene: 7. There are 13 residues in the CDR3. Written as DNA, the CDR3 is TGCAGTGCCCGAGCGGGAGCCGACTACGAGCAGTACTTC. Residues: CSARAGADYEQYF.

This chain links TRBV5-6 with TRBJ2-1, with D perhaps TRBD1 (5 bases). CDR1 SGHDT and CDR2 YYEEEE come from the germline V gene. V was pared by 4 bases and J by 4 bases, with 15 bases between. The CDR3 runs 15 residues. The CDR3: CASSTPAGLYNEQFF. CDR3 coding DNA: TGTGCCAGCAGCACACCGGCAGGGTTGTACAATGAGCAGTTCTTC.

This clonotype was counted a few times. The genes are TRBV7-2 and TRBJ2-5; 7 positions agree with TRBD2. This CDR3 comprises 16 residues. The ends lost 0 bases at V and 2 bases at J; junction bases unmatched: 6. CDR1 and CDR2 from the germline V gene are SGHTA and FQGNSA. The CDR3 DNA reads as TGTGCCAGCAGCTTAGCCTGGAGTAGCGGGCAAGAGACCCAGTACTTC. This sequence encodes CASSLAWSSGQETQYF.

Remarks on this clonotype: This could be a read error, since a much larger clone is one nucleotide away. Given the absence of the conserved phenylalanine or tryptophan at the CDR3 end, a read error is likely. This chain uses TRBV3-1 with TRBJ2-1; D call uncertain. This CDR3 contains 12 residues. V was cut by 1 base and J by 6 bases, with 4 bases left in between. Germline V lookup: CDR1 LGHDT, CDR2 YNNKEL (reference sequence). The CDR3 reads CASSQGPNEQFL. CDR3 in DNA: TGTGCCAGCAGCCAAGGCCCCAATGAGCAGTTCTTA.

This clonotype was observed a handful of times. The rearrangement links TRBV5-1 to TRBJ2-1, with 9 bases identical to TRBD1. Germline CDR1 is SGHRS and CDR2 is YFSETQ. Trimming at V came to 4 bases and at J to 4 bases, leaving 12 bases not matched to a gene. The CDR3 is 17 amino acids. This chain's CDR3 is CASSPPPGTGRYNEQFF. In nucleotides, the CDR3 is TGCGCCAGCAGCCCCCCCCCCGGGACAGGGAGATACAATGAGCAGTTCTTC. Full variable domain (remainder filled in from reference TRBV5-1 and TRBJ2-1): KAGVTQTPRYLIKTRGQQVTLSCSPISGHRSVSWYQQTPGQGLQFLFEYFSETQRNKGNFPGRFSGRQFSNSRSEMNVSTLELGDSALYLCASSPPPGTGRYNEQFFGPGTRLTVL.

This clonotype was counted at least ten times. The chain uses TRBV29-1 and TRBJ2-1; D remains ambiguous. V lost 7 bases and J lost 8, with 15 bases in between. CDR1 and CDR2 (germline): SQVTM, ANQGSEA. The CDR3 sequence is 12 residues long. CDR3 sequence (DNA): TGCAGCGGTTTTAGGCCCTCCGATGAGCAGTTCTTC. Its protein is CSGFRPSDEQFF.

This clonotype was seen repeatedly, ten times or more. The rearrangement uses TRBV4-1 and TRBJ2-1; D gene uncertain. The CDR3 has 19 residues. Deletions cut 3 bases from V and 0 bases from J, with 21 bases between. CDR1 and CDR2 (germline): MGHRA, YSYEKL. This CDR3 reads CASSQGMRSGPNSYNEQFF. The CDR3 bases are TGCGCCAGCAGCCAGGGGATGAGGTCAGGACCCAACTCCTACAATGAGCAGTTCTTC.

This chain uses TRBV4-1 with TRBJ2-5, with D maybe TRBD2 (6 bases). V lost 8 bases and J 5 bases, leaving 15 bases between the germline ends. The CDR3 is 13 amino acids. Germline V gene lookup returns CDR1 MGHRA and CDR2 YSYEKL. The CDR3 is CASRSGGRETQYF. As DNA, the CDR3 is TGCGCCAGCCGGTCCGGAGGGCGTGAGACCCAGTACTTC.

The CDR3 region is CASSLAFLAGGPDTQYF. The CDR3 DNA reads as TGTGCCAGCAGCTTAGCCTTCCTAGCGGGAGGGCCAGATACGCAGTATTTT. V usage is TRBV7-9 and J usage is TRBJ2-3; 12 bases agree with TRBD2. The J segment lost 4 bases and the V segment lost 0 bases, leaving 5 bases of the junction unmatched. CDR1 SEHNR and CDR2 FQNEAQ come from the germline V gene (reference sequence). The CDR3 consists of 17 residues. The full variable domain, with the rest looked up from reference TRBV7-9 and TRBJ2-3, is DTGVSQNPRHKITKRGQNVTFRCDPISEHNRLYWYRQTLGQGPEFLTYFQNEAQLEKSRLLSDRFSAERPKGSFSTLEIQRTEQGDSAMYLCASSLAFLAGGPDTQYFGPGTRLTVL.

This chain uses TRBV28 with TRBJ2-7; TRBD1 matches 7 bases. Losses at the gene ends were 5 bases for V and 3 bases for J; bases not matched to a gene: 10. Germline V gene sequence: CDR1 MDHEN, CDR2 SYDVKM. The CDR3 is 15 amino acids. The CDR3 protein is CASSDTLDRVYEQYF. The CDR3 region has the DNA TGTGCCAGCAGTGACACCCTTGACAGGGTCTACGAGCAGTACTTC.

The chain combines TRBV27 with TRBJ2-7; TRBD2 matches 14 bases. Per the germline V gene, CDR1 is MNHEY and CDR2 is SMNVEV (reference sequence). The CDR3 has 15 amino acids. J lost 7 bases, V lost 3 bases, and 5 bases had no gene match. The CDR3 loop is CASSLTSGRAEEQYF. The CDR3 DNA reads as TGTGCCAGCAGTTTGACTAGCGGGAGGGCGGAGGAGCAGTACTTC.

This clonotype came up many times. The rearrangement uses TRBV20-1 and TRBJ2-1; weak D call: TRBD2 (6 bases). With 6 bases removed from V and 15 bases from J, the gap between germline ends came to 18 bases. Per germline, CDR1 DFQATT and CDR2 SNEGSKA (reference sequence). The CDR3 has 11 amino acids. CDR3 region: CSAIFSRGAFF. Written as DNA, the CDR3 is TGCAGTGCCATTTTTTCGCGGGGTGCGTTCTTC.

This clonotype was recorded at least ten times. The chain recombines TRBV6-5 with TRBJ2-1; 10 positions agree with TRBD2. Germline V gives CDR1 MNHEY, CDR2 SVGAGI. V lost 5 bases, J lost 4 bases, and 5 bases stayed unmatched. This CDR3 has 15 residues. This chain's CDR3 is CASSHTSGKYNEQFF. The CDR3 nucleotides read TGTGCCAGCAGTCACACTAGCGGGAAGTACAATGAGCAGTTCTTC.

This chain joins TRBV5-5 and TRBJ1-1; TRBD1 matches 7 bases. CDR3 length equals 13 residues. V dropped 4 bases and J dropped 4; count of bases not matched to a gene: 4. Germline CDR1 and CDR2: SGHKS and YYEKEE (reference sequence). CDR3: CASSPGGFTEAFF. The CDR3 DNA reads TGTGCCAGCAGCCCAGGGGGATTCACTGAAGCTTTCTTT.

This sequence joins TRBV6-1 and TRBJ2-4; TRBD2 aligns across 11 bases. The V gene end was trimmed by 5 bases and the J gene end by 7 bases; junction bases not matched to a gene: 16. The CDR3 sequence is 18 residues long. The germline gives CDR1 MNHNS, CDR2 SASEGT. CDR3 coding DNA: TGTGCCAGCAGTACCTTTTCTAGCGGGAGGCCGCCCGGGAACATTCAGTACTTC. Residues: CASSTFSSGRPPGNIQYF.

The genes are TRBV11-2 and TRBJ2-1, with 8 bases identical to TRBD1. The CDR3 is 15 residues long. Germline V lookup: CDR1 SGHAT, CDR2 FQNNGV. V shed 3 bases, J shed 7 bases, and the junction held 8 bases outside the gene matches. For the CDR3, the DNA is TGTGCCAGCAGCTTTGACAGGGGTCGCATGAATGAGCAGTTCTTC. Encoded protein: CASSFDRGRMNEQFF.

A few counts support this clonotype. The chain couples TRBV7-9 to TRBJ2-7; the D is unclear. With 2 bases removed from V and 2 bases from J, the gap between germline ends came to 13 bases. Germline loops: CDR1 SEHNR, CDR2 FQNEAQ (reference sequence). The CDR3 runs 15 residues. CDR3 in amino acids: CASSLLTERPYEQYF. The CDR3 nucleotides read TGTGCCAGCAGCTTATTGACGGAGCGACCCTACGAGCAGTACTTC.

J is TRBJ2-1 and V is TRBV20-1; TRBD2 matches at 11 bases. The CDR3 is 17 residues long. J was trimmed by 1 base and V by 3 bases; bases with no gene match: 8. The germline V gene has CDR1 DFQATT and CDR2 SNEGSKA (reference sequence). CDR3 sequence: CSARLPGLAVSYNEQFF. The CDR3 DNA reads TGCAGTGCTAGGTTGCCGGGACTAGCGGTATCCTACAATGAGCAGTTCTTC.

The table lists this clonotype with many counts. The chain joins TRBV20-1 to TRBJ2-1; TRBD2 might be the D (6 bases). The CDR3 runs to 11 residues. The V end was cut by 7 bases, the J end by 5 bases, with 9 bases between. Per germline, CDR1 DFQATT and CDR2 SNEGSKA (reference sequence). This chain's CDR3 is CSGRDNNEQFF. In nucleotides, the CDR3 is TGCAGTGGGCGGGATAACAATGAGCAGTTCTTC.

J is TRBJ2-5 and V is TRBV10-3; the match to TRBD1 covers 8 bases. The length of the CDR3 is 16 residues. Unmatched junction bases numbered 12, after V lost 4 bases and J lost 5 bases. Germline V lookup: CDR1 ENHRY, CDR2 SYGVKD. CDR3 sequence (DNA): TGTGCCATCAGTGGGTCGGGACAGGACCCTTGGGAGACCCAGTACTTC. It codes for CAISGSGQDPWETQYF.

This clonotype was counted ten times or more. This chain joins TRBV5-1 and TRBJ2-1; D might be TRBD2 (5 bases). V lost 4 bases and J 7 bases, leaving 15 bases between the germline ends. Germline V gene sequence: CDR1 SGHRS, CDR2 YFSETQ. The CDR3 is 14 residues long. This chain's CDR3 is CASSSTSPKNEQFF. CDR3 bases: TGCGCCAGCAGCAGTACTAGTCCGAAAAATGAGCAGTTCTTC.

The chain uses TRBV5-1 and TRBJ1-1, with unresolved D. The CDR3 is 13 amino acids. Germline lookup yields CDR1 SGHRS and CDR2 YFSETQ. V was trimmed by 4 bases and J by 0 bases, leaving 7 bases between them. In nucleotides, the CDR3 is TGCGCCAGCAGCAATGGGATGAACACTGAAGCTTTCTTT. Translation gives CASSNGMNTEAFF.